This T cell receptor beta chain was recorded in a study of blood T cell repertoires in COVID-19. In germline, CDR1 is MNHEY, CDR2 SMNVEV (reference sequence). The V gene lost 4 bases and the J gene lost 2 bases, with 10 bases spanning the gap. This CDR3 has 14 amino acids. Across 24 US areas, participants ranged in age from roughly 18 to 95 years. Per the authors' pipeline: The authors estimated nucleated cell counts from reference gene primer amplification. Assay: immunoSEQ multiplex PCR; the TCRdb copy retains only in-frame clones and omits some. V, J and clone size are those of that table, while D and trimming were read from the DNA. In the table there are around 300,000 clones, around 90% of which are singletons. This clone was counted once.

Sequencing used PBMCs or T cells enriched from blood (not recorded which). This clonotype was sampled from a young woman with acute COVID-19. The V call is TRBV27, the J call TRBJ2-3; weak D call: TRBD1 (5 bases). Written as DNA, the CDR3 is TGTGCCAGCAGTTCCCCCAGGGTCACAGATACGCAGTATTTT. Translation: CASSSPRVTDTQYF.